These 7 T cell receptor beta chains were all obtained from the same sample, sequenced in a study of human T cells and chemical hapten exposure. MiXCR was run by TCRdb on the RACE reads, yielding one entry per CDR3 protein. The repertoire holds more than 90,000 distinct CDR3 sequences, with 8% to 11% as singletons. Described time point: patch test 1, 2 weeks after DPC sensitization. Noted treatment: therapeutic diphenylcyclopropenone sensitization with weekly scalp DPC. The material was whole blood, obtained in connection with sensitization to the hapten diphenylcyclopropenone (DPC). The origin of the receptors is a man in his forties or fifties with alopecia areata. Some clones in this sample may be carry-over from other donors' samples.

CDR3 nucleotide sequence: TGCAGTGCTAGCAGGGGAAACACCATATATTTT. Translation gives CSASRGNTIYF. V usage is TRBV20-1 and J usage is TRBJ1-3; D gene uncertain. This CDR3 has 11 amino acids. The germline CDR1 and CDR2 sequences are DFQATT and SNEGSKA (reference sequence). Trimming pared 3 bases from V and 4 bases from J, leaving 4 bases between.

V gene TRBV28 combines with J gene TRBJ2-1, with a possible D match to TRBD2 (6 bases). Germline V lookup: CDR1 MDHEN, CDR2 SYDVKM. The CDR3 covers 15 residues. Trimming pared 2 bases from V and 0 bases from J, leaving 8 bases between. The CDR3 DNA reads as TGTGCCAGCAGTTTACTAGCGAGCTCCTACAATGAGCAGTTCTTC. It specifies CASSLLASSYNEQFF.

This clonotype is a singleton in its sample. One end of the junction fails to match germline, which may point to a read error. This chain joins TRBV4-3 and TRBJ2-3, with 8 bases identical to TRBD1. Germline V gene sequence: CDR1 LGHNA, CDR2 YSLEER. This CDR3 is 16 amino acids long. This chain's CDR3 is CVSSQDVRGLTDTQYF. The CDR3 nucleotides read TGCGTCAGCAGCCAAGACGTCAGGGGGCTTACAGATACGCAGTATTTT.

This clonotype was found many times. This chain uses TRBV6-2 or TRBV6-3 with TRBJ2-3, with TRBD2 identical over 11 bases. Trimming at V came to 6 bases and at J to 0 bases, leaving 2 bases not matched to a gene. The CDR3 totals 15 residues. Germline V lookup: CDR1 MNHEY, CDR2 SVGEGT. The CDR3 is CASSRTSGSTDTQYF. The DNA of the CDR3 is TGTGCCAGCAGCAGGACTAGCGGGAGCACAGATACGCAGTATTTT.

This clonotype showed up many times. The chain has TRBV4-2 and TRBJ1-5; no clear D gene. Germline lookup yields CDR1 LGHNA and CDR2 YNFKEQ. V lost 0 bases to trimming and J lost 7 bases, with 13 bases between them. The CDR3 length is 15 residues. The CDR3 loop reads CASSQDTGSPQPQHF. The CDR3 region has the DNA TGTGCCAGCAGCCAAGATACCGGCTCTCCCCAGCCCCAGCATTTT.

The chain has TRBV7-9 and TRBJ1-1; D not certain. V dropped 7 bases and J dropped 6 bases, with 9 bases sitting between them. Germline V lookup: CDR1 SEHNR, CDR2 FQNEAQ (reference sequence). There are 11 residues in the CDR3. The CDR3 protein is CASIRGAEAFF. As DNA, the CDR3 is TGTGCCAGCATCCGCGGAGCTGAAGCTTTCTTT.

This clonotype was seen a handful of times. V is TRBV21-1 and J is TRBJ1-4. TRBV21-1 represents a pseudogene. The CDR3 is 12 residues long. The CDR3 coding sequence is TGTGCCAGCACCGAACGAGGTGAAAAACTGTTTTTT. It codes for CASTERGEKLFF.